The 13 T cell receptor beta chains below come from one sample, sequenced in a study of blood T cells in healthy people across ages. A second PCR of about 6 to 11 cycles used a sample-barcoded 5' primer and a J-beta primer mix. TCRdb reanalysed the 5' RACE reads using MiXCR and keeps one entry per CDR3 protein. The profile shows about 640,000 distinct CDR3 sequences, 58% of them singletons. Input material: blood. The receptors were sampled from a man aged 60 to 69 in good health.

The J gene is TRBJ2-1, the V gene TRBV20-1; 16 bases align to TRBD2. Germline values: CDR1 DFQATT, CDR2 SNEGSKA (reference sequence). This CDR3 is built from 17 residues. Unmatched junction bases numbered 5, after V lost 3 bases and J lost 3 bases. The CDR3 protein is CSARTGLAGGYYNEQFF. CDR3 bases: TGCAGTGCTAGGACGGGACTAGCGGGGGGGTACTACAATGAGCAGTTCTTC.

The chain recombines TRBV28 with TRBJ2-4; D is ambiguous. The CDR3 is made up of 15 amino acids. Per the germline V gene, CDR1 is MDHEN and CDR2 is SYDVKM. With 7 bases removed from V and 0 bases from J, the gap between germline ends came to 13 bases. CDR3 in amino acids: CASKALDLAKNIQYF. CDR3 bases: TGTGCCAGCAAGGCATTGGATCTAGCCAAAAACATTCAGTACTTC.

This chain links TRBV20-1 with TRBJ2-5; no clear D gene. The CDR3 runs to 13 residues. Trimming removed 2 bases at V and 1 base at J, with 8 bases between. CDR1 is DFQATT and CDR2 is SNEGSKA in the germline V gene (reference sequence). The CDR3 nucleotides are TGCAGTGCTAGACAGACTTCCCAAGAGACCCAGTACTTC. This translates into CSARQTSQETQYF.

The V gene is TRBV9, the J gene TRBJ2-3; D is possibly TRBD1 or TRBD2 (6 bases each). The CDR3 contains 16 residues. From germline, CDR1 is SGDLS and CDR2 YYNGEE. The V end was cut by 4 bases, the J end by 3 bases, with 18 bases between. The CDR3 DNA reads as TGTGCCAGCAGCCCCGGGATAAAAGGGGGGACAGATACGCAGTATTTT. As protein: CASSPGIKGGTDTQYF.

This clonotype came up a few times. V and J are TRBV6-5 and TRBJ2-5; 8 bases align to TRBD1. V lost 0 bases and J lost 11; bases outside the gene matches: 8. In germline, CDR1 is MNHEY, CDR2 SVGAGI. This CDR3 is 14 amino acids long. The CDR3 reads CASSYSRTGSLQYF. The CDR3 DNA is TGTGCCAGCAGTTACTCGAGGACAGGGAGTTTGCAGTACTTC.

This chain links TRBV2 with TRBJ1-1; weak D call: TRBD1 (6 bases). Germline V CDR1 and CDR2: SNHLY, FYNNEI. This CDR3 spans 17 amino acids. V was shortened by 4 bases and J by 1 base, with 19 bases between the two germline ends. The CDR3 nucleotides read TGTGCCAGCAGTGTCCTAATGGGGGGCAGAGAGAACACTGAAGCTTTCTTT. It is translated as CASSVLMGGRENTEAFF.

A few counts support this clonotype. The gene calls are TRBV7-2 and TRBJ2-6; D ambiguous. The germline V gene has CDR1 SGHTA and CDR2 FQGNSA. The CDR3 covers 18 residues. Trimming stripped 1 base from V and 0 bases from J, with 13 bases between. The CDR3 sequence: CASSLVLAIRSGANVLTF. CDR3 DNA sequence: TGTGCCAGCAGCTTAGTTCTGGCGATCCGCTCTGGGGCCAACGTCCTGACTTTC.

This clonotype occurred a few times. The chain links TRBV9 to TRBJ1-2; D not resolved. This CDR3 is built from 14 residues. Trimming pared 0 bases from V and 5 bases from J, leaving 11 bases between. The germline gives CDR1 SGDLS, CDR2 YYNGEE. CDR3 nucleotide sequence: TGTGCCAGCAGCGTAGCGCCGGTCCAGTATGGCTACACCTTC. Protein product: CASSVAPVQYGYTF. Full variable domain (missing parts from reference TRBV9 and TRBJ1-2): DSGVTQTPKHLITATGQRVTLRCSPRSGDLSVYWYQQSLDQGLQFLIQYYNGEERAKGNILERFSAQQFPDLHSELNLSSLELGDSALYFCASSVAPVQYGYTFGSGTRLTVV.

The rearrangement uses TRBV7-9 and TRBJ2-7; D gene ambiguous. The germline CDR1 and CDR2 sequences are SEHNR and FQNEAQ (reference sequence). Trimming left V 3 bases short and J 3 bases short, with 12 bases between. The CDR3 has 14 amino acids. This CDR3 is CASSFLGINYEQYF. The DNA for the CDR3 is TGTGCCAGCAGCTTTCTCGGCATAAACTACGAGCAGTACTTC.

The rearrangement joins TRBV20-1 to TRBJ2-7; the D gene could be TRBD1 or TRBD2 (6 bases each). V lost 4 bases and J 3 bases, leaving 10 bases between the germline ends. CDR1 is DFQATT and CDR2 is SNEGSKA in the germline V gene (reference sequence). The CDR3 is made up of 12 amino acids. The CDR3 bases are TGCAGTGCTACCGGGGGCGTCTACGAGCAGTACTTC. The encoded protein is CSATGGVYEQYF.

The chain carries TRBV20-1 and TRBJ2-5, with D possibly being TRBD1 (6 bases). V gave up 0 bases and J gave up 11 bases, with 22 bases separating them. CDR3 length: 15 residues. The V gene's germline CDR1 is DFQATT and CDR2 SNEGSKA (reference sequence). The CDR3 reads CSARDGGRVNYEQYF. CDR3 sequence (DNA): TGCAGTGCTAGAGATGGGGGCAGGGTTAACTATGAGCAGTACTTC.

This chain joins TRBV20-1 and TRBJ2-4; perhaps D is TRBD1 or TRBD2 (6 bases each). Per germline, CDR1 DFQATT and CDR2 SNEGSKA (reference sequence). V lost 8 bases and J lost 6, with 20 bases in between. The CDR3 consists of 14 residues. DNA of the CDR3: TGCAGTACGAGTACCACAGGGCGGGGAAACATTCAGTACTTC. Amino acid sequence: CSTSTTGRGNIQYF.

The CDR3: CASSSTGTGSYNEQFF. The DNA for the CDR3 is TGTGCCAGCAGCTCCACCGGGACAGGGTCCTACAATGAGCAGTTCTTC. This chain joins TRBV11-2 and TRBJ2-1; the match to TRBD1 covers 9 bases. CDR1 and CDR2 (germline): SGHAT, FQNNGV. CDR3 length: 16 residues. J was trimmed by 1 base and V by 4 bases; bases with no gene match: 5.